This T cell receptor (beta chain) is drawn from a study of PD-1 blockade in classical Hodgkin lymphoma. This CDR3 is 12 amino acids long. Germline-derived CDR1 and CDR2 are MNHNS and SASEGT. Deletions cut 1 base from V and 9 bases from J, with 9 bases between. Every one of the patients relapsed after autologous stem cell transplantation (brentuximab vedotin exposure was variable). Sequencing was performed with immunoSEQ multiplex PCR; in TCRdb, only in-frame clones are kept and a portion is missing. The sample records about 15,000 clones, 75% to 90% being singletons. The receptor was derived from a human donor with classical Hodgkin lymphoma. The chain has TRBV6-1 and TRBJ1-1; D gene unclear. The sample here was peripheral blood mononuclear cells (PBMCs), taken before the second cycle of nivolumab. The CDR3 spells CASSEEVLKAFF. CDR3 DNA: TGTGCCAGCAGTGAAGAGGTCCTGAAAGCTTTCTTT.